Listed here are 20 T cell receptor beta chains from one sample, sequenced in a study of tumor-infiltrating lymphocytes in primary liver carcinoma. The approximately 17-34 mg bulk tissue piece was not sorted before simultaneous RNA and DNA extraction. A primer matching the constant region was used to make TCR beta cDNA from 450 to 550 ng of total RNA. Construction of TCR beta libraries relied on three successive nested multiplex PCR rounds employing slightly modified ARM-PCR. PCR rounds one and two used TRBV1-TRBV30 forward primers with a C-beta reverse primer for around 9 cycles each. TCRdb re-derived calls from the multiplex PCR reads in MiXCR, one entry per CDR3 protein. The data show 65,000 to 80,000 distinct CDR3 sequences, with roughly three quarters seen just once and 28% held by the top ten. Specimen: liver tumor tissue from sampling region 4. The subset here: tumor region T4, right-lateral pole. The source of these receptors is a middle-aged man with primary liver carcinoma and hepatitis B virus infection.

This clonotype was observed many times. The chain couples TRBV10-1 to TRBJ2-7; D could derive from TRBD1 or TRBD2 (5 bases each). The CDR3 has 13 residues. V shed 8 bases and J shed 1 base, with 12 bases lying between them. Germline V gene sequence: CDR1 WNHNN, CDR2 SYGVQD (reference sequence). The CDR3 loop is CASSRDGSYEQYF. CDR3 coding DNA: TGCGCCAGCTCCCGGGACGGGTCCTACGAGCAGTACTTC.

This clonotype was picked up many times. The V gene is TRBV6-5, the J gene TRBJ2-3, with D perhaps given as TRBD1 or TRBD2 (5 bases each). The germline gives CDR1 MNHEY, CDR2 SVGAGI. The V end was cut by 5 bases, the J end by 3 bases, with 15 bases between. The CDR3 covers 15 residues. CDR3 sequence (DNA): TGTGCCAGCAGTCTCCAGAGGGGTGAGACAGATACGCAGTATTTT. It yields the protein CASSLQRGETDTQYF.

The rearrangement uses TRBV6-2 or TRBV6-3 and TRBJ2-1, with 9 bases that match TRBD2. CDR1 MNHEY and CDR2 SVGEGT come from the germline V gene. The CDR3 loop spans 16 amino acids. Trimming took 5 bases from V and 9 from J; bases not matched to a gene: 14. CDR3 protein: CASSLHLGTSLGEQFF. CDR3 DNA: TGTGCCAGCAGTCTACACCTTGGGACTAGCCTAGGTGAGCAGTTCTTC.

This clonotype has just one count. DNA for the CDR3: TGCGCCAGCAGCTTAGTCACGGGGTCCTACGAGCAGTACTTC. This gives the protein CASSLVTGSYEQYF. The chain has TRBV5-1 and TRBJ2-7, with a tentative D call TRBD2 (5 bases). Trimming left V 2 bases short and J 1 base short, with 10 bases between. This CDR3 has 14 amino acids. The germline V gene has CDR1 SGHRS and CDR2 YFSETQ. The full variable domain, rest sourced from reference TRBV5-1 and TRBJ2-7, is KAGVTQTPRYLIKTRGQQVTLSCSPISGHRSVSWYQQTPGQGLQFLFEYFSETQRNKGNFPGRFSGRQFSNSRSEMNVSTLELGDSALYLCASSLVTGSYEQYFGPGTRLTVT.

This clonotype was counted at least ten times. The gene calls are TRBV7-9 and TRBJ2-7; D uncertain. Trimming removed 3 bases at V and 2 bases at J, with 5 bases between. The germline V gene has CDR1 SEHNR and CDR2 FQNEAQ (reference sequence). The CDR3 is 12 amino acids. The CDR3 protein is CASSFETYEQYF. CDR3 DNA: TGTGCCAGCAGCTTCGAGACCTACGAGCAGTACTTC.

Of note for this clonotype: One junction end does not reproduce the germline sequence, and a read error may be involved. V is TRBV11-3 and J is TRBJ2-1; no reliable D call. There are 12 residues in the CDR3. Germline lookup yields CDR1 SGHNT and CDR2 YENEEA. The DNA of the CDR3 is TGTGTCAGCAGCTTAAATGCCAATGAGCAGTTCTTC. Translating gives CVSSLNANEQFF.

In this sample, this clonotype is medium-sized. The V call is TRBV11-2, the J call TRBJ1-1, with 7 bases identical to TRBD1. The CDR3 spans 18 residues. With 5 bases clipped from V and 3 bases from J, the junction kept 18 bases outside the gene matches. Germline V gene data show CDR1 as SGHAT and CDR2 as FQNNGV. The chain's CDR3 is CASSPGGRGAASDTEAFF. CDR3 DNA: TGTGCCAGCAGCCCGGGGGGCAGGGGGGCGGCTAGCGACACTGAAGCTTTCTTT.

About this clonotype itself: Compared with germline, one end of the junction differs, possibly owing to a read error. V usage is TRBV29-1 and J usage is TRBJ1-2, with a weak D call TRBD1 (5 bases). The germline gives CDR1 SQVTM, CDR2 ANQGSEA. The CDR3 has 13 amino acids. CDR3 in amino acids: CSLGELAKYGYTF. The CDR3 coding sequence is TGCAGCTTGGGGGAGTTAGCTAAATATGGCTACACCTTC. The full variable domain, with the rest looked up from reference TRBV29-1 and TRBJ1-2, is SAVISQKPSRDICQRGTSLTIQCQVDSQVTMMFWYRQQPGQSLTLIATANQGSEATYESGFVIDKFPISRPNLTFSTLTVSNMSPEDSSIYLCSLGELAKYGYTFGSGTRLTVV.

CDR3 in amino acids: CANYKGGDGPREQFF. DNA of the CDR3: TGCGCCAACTACAAGGGGGGAGACGGCCCCCGTGAGCAGTTCTTC. The rearrangement uses TRBV10-2 and TRBJ2-1; D assignment may be TRBD1 or TRBD2 (6 bases each). The V end was cut by 10 bases, the J end by 9 bases, with 25 bases between. Germline V gives CDR1 WSHSY, CDR2 SAAADI. This CDR3 is 15 amino acids long.

This clonotype was detected only a few times. This may be a read error, as it is one base from a much larger clone. V is TRBV28 and J is TRBJ2-7, with D perhaps matching TRBD2 (6 bases). This CDR3 is 12 amino acids long. V was cut by 7 bases and J by 3 bases, with 10 bases left in between. CDR1 is MDHEN, CDR2 SYDVKM, per germline. Here the CDR3 DNA reads TGTGCCAGCAAATTAGCGGACTACGAGCAGTACTTC. This codes for CASKLADYEQYF.

This clonotype has more than one count but fewer than ten. V usage is TRBV24-1 and J usage is TRBJ2-3, with TRBD1 identical over 7 bases. The CDR3 consists of 16 residues. After removal of 3 bases from V and 4 bases from J, the junction contained 9 bases not matched to a gene. The germline V gene has CDR1 KGHDR and CDR2 SFDVKD. CDR3: CATSDPGQRYADTQYF. The CDR3 nucleotides are TGTGCCACCAGTGATCCGGGACAGCGTTACGCAGATACGCAGTATTTT.

This clonotype appeared many times. V and J are TRBV6-6 and TRBJ2-7; D is possibly TRBD1 (6 bases). V was clipped by 5 bases and J by 4 bases, with 18 bases between them. CDR1 is MNHNY and CDR2 is SVGAGI in the germline V gene (reference sequence). The CDR3 runs to 15 residues. The DNA of the CDR3 is TGTGCCAGCAGTGGGGGACACACAGGGCATTACGAGCAGTACTTC. Its protein product is CASSGGHTGHYEQYF.

The chain is built from TRBV11-1 and TRBJ2-1; 15 bases map to TRBD2. This CDR3 is 17 amino acids long. CDR1 and CDR2 from the germline V gene are SGHAT and FQDESV (reference sequence). CDR3 sequence: CTGSLGLAGGVDNEQFF. The CDR3 DNA reads TGTACCGGCAGCCTGGGACTAGCGGGAGGTGTTGACAATGAGCAGTTCTTC.

The chain uses TRBV6-2 or TRBV6-3 and TRBJ1-1, with D possibly TRBD1 on 5 matching bases. Germline V gives CDR1 MNHEY, CDR2 SVGEGT. The CDR3 length is 11 residues. The CDR3 nucleotides read TGTACCGGCAGCAGGGACACTGAAGCTTTCTTT. It encodes CTGSRDTEAFF.

A few counts support this clonotype. It may be a read error: a sequence one base away is much more abundant. V gene TRBV28 combines with J gene TRBJ2-7; D unresolved. Germline CDR1 and CDR2: MDHEN and SYDVKM. Trimming pared 5 bases from V and 8 bases from J, leaving 19 bases between. The CDR3 is 14 residues long. In DNA form, the CDR3 reads TGTGCCAGCAGTCCGCACAGAGATGCTACCAAGCAGTACTTC. It yields the protein CASSPHRDATKQYF.

As to this clonotype: A read error may account for a junction end that differs from germline. V gene TRBV28 combines with J gene TRBJ1-5; D might be TRBD1 (6 bases). CDR1 and CDR2 from the germline V gene are MDHEN and SYDVKM. CDR3 size: 18 residues. Here the CDR3 DNA reads TGTGCTAGCAGTCTTGACCGGGACATTGAGGAGGGCAATCAGCCCCAGCATTTT. This encodes CASSLDRDIEEGNQPQHF. The variable domain in full, completed from reference TRBV28 and TRBJ1-5, reads DVKVTQSSRYLVKRTGEKVFLECVQDMDHENMFWYRQDPGLGLRLIYFSYDVKMKEKGDIPEGYSVSREKKERFSLILESASTNQTSMYLCASSLDRDIEEGNQPQHFGDGTRLSIL.

This clonotype was detected ten times or more. The chain uses TRBV12-3 or TRBV12-4 and TRBJ1-1, with 7 positions matching TRBD1. The J segment lost 4 bases and the V segment lost 5 bases, leaving 1 base of the junction unmatched. This CDR3 has 12 amino acids. CDR3 region: CASSQGGTEAFF. CDR3 nucleotide sequence: TGTGCCAGCAGTCAGGGGGGCACTGAAGCTTTCTTT.

This clonotype was seen just once. A much larger clone differs from this one at a single base, so this may be a read error. The chain carries TRBV12-5 and TRBJ2-7; 7 nucleotides agree with TRBD1. CDR1 LGHNT and CDR2 FRNRAP come from the germline V gene. The CDR3 loop spans 17 amino acids. V was pared by 1 base and J by 4 bases, with 13 bases of the junction left unmatched. The CDR3 reads CASGLGDPETGLYEQYF. The CDR3 bases are TGTGCTAGTGGTTTGGGGGACCCCGAGACAGGGCTTTACGAGCAGTACTTC.

This sequence joins TRBV11-2 and TRBJ2-7, with unresolved D. Trimming left V 5 bases short and J 12 bases short, with 26 bases between. The CDR3 totals 15 residues. CDR1 and CDR2 (germline): SGHAT, FQNNGV. CDR3 coding DNA: TGTGCCAGCAGCCTATCAGTGGGAATATCCTACGGGCGGTACTTC. Translating gives CASSLSVGISYGRYF.

About this clonotype itself: This sequence may be a read error, since a much larger clone differs from it by one base. V usage is TRBV2 and J usage is TRBJ2-6; 8 bases map to TRBD1. The CDR3 extends over 15 amino acids. CDR1 and CDR2 from the germline V gene are SNHLY and FYNNEI. The CDR3 loop is CASSGQGYGANVLSF. CDR3 DNA: TGTGCCAGCAGCGGACAGGGATATGGGGCCAACGTCCTGAGTTTC.